These T cell receptor beta chains were read from a single sample in a study of T cells expressing NK-cell markers. TCRdb reprocessed the 5' RACE reads, keeping one entry per CDR3 protein, no DNA. The sample shows under 600,000 distinct CDR3 sequences, and under 1.5% sits with its ten largest clones. The source material was blood T cells: a sorted CD56 or NKG2C T cell subset, CD4+ or CD8+ T cells, or bulk PBMC T cells (not recorded which). The receptors derive from a woman aged 50 to 65 in good health. The CDR3 runs from the conserved cysteine through the conserved F or W.

J	V	CDR3
TRBJ2-7	TRBV5-1	CASSLIWDPSYEQYF
TRBJ2-3	TRBV20-1	CSASFLTSGLRNTQYF
TRBJ2-5	TRBV20-1	CSARDQRGNKETQYF
TRBJ2-3	TRBV5-6	CASSSGPRDTQYF
TRBJ2-1	TRBV5-5	CASSLGVWNEQFF
TRBJ2-1	TRBV4-1	CASSQRGAGRGASSYNEQFF
TRBJ1-1	TRBV19	CASSPRGQMNTEAFF
TRBJ2-7	TRBV4-1	CASSQPLRGHEQYF
TRBJ1-5	TRBV7-9	CASSFGDTRYF
TRBJ1-1	TRBV5-1	CASSWGQGQTEAFF
TRBJ2-1	TRBV24-1	CATSDLSVGTQTNEQFF
TRBJ2-3	TRBV20-1	CSASPSRGTLFTDTQYF
TRBJ1-3	TRBV25-1	CASSGWGSGNTIYF
TRBJ2-6	TRBV25-1	CASSESTGSGANVLTF
TRBJ2-1	TRBV24-1	CATSDPGLHHEQFF
TRBJ2-2	TRBV10-2	CASSRERESAGELFF
TRBJ2-7	TRBV7-9	CASSLEVRGNYEQYF
TRBJ2-6	TRBV2	CASSEAGPAPGLSGANVLTF
TRBJ2-7	TRBV5-1	CASRTGTSGVEQYF
TRBJ2-2	TRBV4-1	CASSQPQGLAGGTGELFF
TRBJ1-2	TRBV6-2/TRBV6-3	CASRDSGYGYTF
TRBJ2-3	TRBV5-6	CASIQAGGTDTQYF
TRBJ1-2	TRBV12-3/TRBV12-4	CASSLTGTGSSYGYTF
TRBJ1-2	TRBV11-2	CASSLDRGAAGYTF
TRBJ2-3	TRBV6-4	CASSDAERADTQYF
TRBJ2-5	TRBV4-2	CASSQIRALQETQYF
TRBJ2-1	TRBV5-1	CASSLGTSGRKSQFF
TRBJ1-1	TRBV5-1	CASSLRTGPTNTEAFF
TRBJ2-7	TRBV28	CASSWDRRSSYEQYF
TRBJ2-2	TRBV18	CASSPIATENTGELFF
TRBJ2-1	TRBV20-1	CSARPGVHLSDEQFF
TRBJ2-1	TRBV3-1	CASSQSAGRNEQFF
TRBJ1-5	TRBV19	CASSTGQGSNQPQHF
TRBJ2-1	TRBV9	CASSLGAVPSYNEQFF
TRBJ2-5	TRBV11-2	CASSPGLAGGTQYF
TRBJ2-3	TRBV2	CASSDRVTDTQYF
TRBJ1-2	TRBV6-2/TRBV6-3	CASTMSPSYREDGYTF
TRBJ2-7	TRBV18	CASSPTSGRSYEQYF
TRBJ2-1	TRBV20-1	CSARVRGDEQFF
TRBJ2-1	TRBV29-1	CSVHRTGNEQFF
TRBJ1-1	TRBV20-1	CSAEASLVAFF
TRBJ2-5	TRBV11-2	CASSLRTPGLAGDKTRETQYF
TRBJ2-2	TRBV19	CASRYRDSGELFF
TRBJ2-1	TRBV7-3	CASSQSGGRNEQFF
TRBJ2-5	TRBV4-1	CASSQEWRTAPETQYF
TRBJ1-1	TRBV11-3	CASSLVSEWAGSGTEAFF
TRBJ1-1	TRBV5-1	CASSLGGTNTEAFF
TRBJ1-1	TRBV30	CAGIRGDTEAFF
TRBJ2-3	TRBV12-3/TRBV12-4	CASSLGGGVPDTQYF
TRBJ2-3	TRBV15	CATSRDRSADTQYF
TRBJ1-5	TRBV4-1	CASSQDPGVYNQPQHF
TRBJ2-3	TRBV6-5	CASSYLLAGSTDTQYF
TRBJ1-5	TRBV7-8	CASSLAGGYQPQHF
TRBJ2-1	TRBV5-1	CASSLQTGGYNEQFF